These 16 T cell receptor beta chains were sequenced from one sample in a study of blood T cell repertoires in COVID-19. Profiled with immunoSEQ multiplex PCR; TCRdb holds only in-frame clones, not every one. The sample shows under 150,000 clones, around 84% of them seen only once. Sequencing used peripheral blood. These receptors all stem from a man aged 55 to 70 with active or convalescent COVID-19.

The gene calls are TRBV6-5 and TRBJ1-2, with 9 bases lining up with TRBD1. Germline-derived CDR1 and CDR2 are MNHEY and SVGAGI. Trimming took 7 bases from V and 3 from J; bases not matched to a gene: 3. This CDR3 contains 13 residues. The CDR3 reads CASIGQGYYGYTF. The CDR3 nucleotides read TGTGCCAGCATCGGACAGGGGTACTATGGCTACACCTTC.

V usage is TRBV18 and J usage is TRBJ2-1; the match to TRBD2 covers 9 bases. In germline, CDR1 is KGHSH, CDR2 LQKENI. The CDR3 sequence is 16 residues long. Unmatched junction bases numbered 4, after V lost 2 bases and J lost 2 bases. CDR3 nucleotide sequence: TGTGCCAGCTCACCAGCGGGAGGGCCCACCTACAATGAGCAGTTCTTC. Its translation is CASSPAGGPTYNEQFF.

This clone was seen a few times. The chain employs TRBV20-1 and TRBJ2-7, with D unresolved. This CDR3 comprises 11 residues. The germline V and J ends were trimmed by 6 bases and 5 bases, with 11 bases remaining between them. Germline V gives CDR1 DFQATT, CDR2 SNEGSKA (reference sequence). CDR3 in amino acids: CSASYIDEQYF. The CDR3 DNA sequence: TGCAGTGCCTCCTATATTGACGAGCAGTACTTC.

This clone was recorded once. The CDR3 sequence is CASSTGTGMAGETTTTSYEQYF. The DNA for the CDR3 is TGCGCCAGCAGTACCGGGACAGGGATGGCGGGAGAGACCACAACTACCTCCTACGAGCAGTACTTC. V and J are TRBV10-1 and TRBJ2-7; 9 nucleotides line up with TRBD1. This CDR3 contains 22 residues. CDR1 is WNHNN, CDR2 SYGVQD, per germline (reference sequence). The V gene end was trimmed by 5 bases and the J gene end by 0 bases; junction bases not matched to a gene: 26.

This chain uses TRBV11-2 with TRBJ1-4; 7 bases match TRBD1. CDR1 and CDR2 from the germline V gene are SGHAT and FQNNGV. The length of the CDR3 is 16 residues. V was clipped by 1 base and J by 4 bases; unmatched bases: 6. CDR3 in DNA: TGTGCCAGCAGCTTAGGTTCGGGACAGTTTAATGAAAAACTGTTTTTT. Translation gives CASSLGSGQFNEKLFF.

The CDR3 protein is CASSLVMNTEAFF. CDR3 in DNA: TGTGCCAGCAGCCTAGTAATGAACACTGAAGCTTTCTTT. V usage is TRBV6-4 and J usage is TRBJ1-1; unclear D gene. Deletions cut 6 bases from V and 0 bases from J, with 8 bases between. The CDR3 is made up of 13 amino acids. Per germline, CDR1 MRHNA and CDR2 SNTAGT.

V gene TRBV6-5 combines with J gene TRBJ2-7; TRBD2 aligns across 10 bases. CDR3 length: 13 residues. CDR1 is MNHEY, CDR2 SVGAGI, per germline. V trimming: 9 bases; J trimming: 4 bases; junction bases outside the gene matches: 6. Written as DNA, the CDR3 is TGTGCCAGTACCGGGACTAGCGTATACGAGCAGTACTTC. This codes for CASTGTSVYEQYF.

The chain has TRBV18 and TRBJ2-3, with D tentatively TRBD1 (6 bases). With 6 bases removed from V and 12 bases from J, the gap between germline ends came to 16 bases. This CDR3 is 12 amino acids long. In germline, CDR1 is KGHSH, CDR2 LQKENI. CDR3 in amino acids: CASSAKGEIQYF. CDR3 nucleotide sequence: TGTGCCAGCTCCGCCAAGGGGGAGATTCAGTATTTT.

V usage is TRBV21-1 and J usage is TRBJ2-5; the table's D call TRBD2 went unverified against the DNA. TRBV21-1 is assigned pseudogene status. The CDR3 extends over 15 amino acids. CDR3 DNA: TGTGCCAGCAGAACCGGGACTAGCGGACAAGAGACCCAGTACTTC. Its translation: CASRTGTSGQETQYF.

The CDR3 reads CASSLAGEGGDTQYF. CDR3 coding DNA: TGTGCCAGCAGTCTAGCGGGAGAAGGAGGAGATACGCAGTATTTT. J is TRBJ2-3 and V is TRBV28, with 10 bases aligning to TRBD2. The germline CDR1 and CDR2 sequences are MDHEN and SYDVKM. The CDR3 extends over 15 amino acids. After removal of 5 bases from V and 5 bases from J, the junction contained 7 bases not matched to a gene.

This clone was observed a single time. V gene TRBV6-5 combines with J gene TRBJ1-2; perhaps TRBD1 as D (6 bases). Trimming took 5 bases from V and 4 from J, leaving 8 bases between them. Germline V gives CDR1 MNHEY, CDR2 SVGAGI. The CDR3 sequence is 12 residues long. The CDR3 spells CASSRTAYGYTF. CDR3 nucleotides: TGTGCCAGCAGTCGGACAGCCTATGGCTACACCTTC.

The table lists this clone with a few counts. The chain combines TRBV29-1 with TRBJ1-6, with no clear D. The ends were cut back, 0 bases at V and 9 bases at J, with 9 bases in the middle. CDR1 and CDR2 (germline): SQVTM, ANQGSEA. The CDR3 is 13 residues long. CDR3 DNA sequence: TGCAGCGTTGAAGATCAGGCGGGTTCACCCCTCCACTTT. Translating gives CSVEDQAGSPLHF.

This clone was seen a few times. The chain has TRBV2 and TRBJ2-5; the D gene is possibly TRBD2 (6 bases). There are 15 residues in the CDR3. V dropped 1 base and J dropped 4 bases, with 13 bases sitting between them. CDR1 is SNHLY, CDR2 FYNNEI, per germline. The CDR3 region is CASSEGGRFGETQYF. For the CDR3, the DNA is TGTGCCAGCAGTGAAGGAGGGAGGTTTGGAGAGACCCAGTACTTC. The variable domain in full, with the rest retrieved from reference TRBV2 and TRBJ2-5, is EPEVTQTPSHQVTQMGQEVILRCVPISNHLYFYWYRQILGQKVEFLVSFYNNEISEKSEIFDDQFSVERPDGSNFTLKIRSTKLEDSAMYFCASSEGGRFGETQYFGPGTRLLVL.

This chain joins TRBV6-6 and TRBJ2-7; TRBD1 might be the D (5 bases). The CDR3 extends over 16 amino acids. Looked up from germline, CDR1 is MNHNY and CDR2 is SVGAGI (reference sequence). V was shortened by 0 bases and J by 5 bases, with 17 bases between the two germline ends. The CDR3 loop is CASSYSGSGLRDEQYF. The DNA of the CDR3 is TGTGCCAGCAGTTACTCGGGATCAGGGCTCCGGGACGAGCAGTACTTC.

The chain employs TRBV14 and TRBJ2-1; 11 nucleotides line up with TRBD2. This CDR3 is 18 amino acids long. CDR1 and CDR2 from the germline V gene are SGHDN and FVKESK. With 4 bases clipped from V and 6 bases from J, the junction kept 14 bases outside the gene matches. CDR3 in DNA: TGTGCCAGCAGCCGGGGCCGGACTAGCGGGCCCAACTTCAATGAGCAGTTCTTC. Residues: CASSRGRTSGPNFNEQFF. Using reference TRBV14 and TRBJ2-1 for the parts outside the CDR3, the full variable domain is EAGVTQFPSHSVIEKGQTVTLRCDPISGHDNLYWYRRVMGKEIKFLLHFVKESKQDESGMPNNRFLAERTGGTYSTLKVQPAELEDSGVYFCASSRGRTSGPNFNEQFFGPGTRLTVL.

V gene TRBV6-2 or TRBV6-3 combines with J gene TRBJ2-1; no reliable D call. Germline V CDR1 and CDR2: MNHEY, SVGEGT. The CDR3 sequence is 13 residues long. V lost 5 bases, J lost 7 bases, and 12 bases lay in between. The CDR3 DNA follows: TGTGCCAGCAGTCTATATCCTAGAAATGAGCAGTTCTTC. This encodes CASSLYPRNEQFF.